These 18 T cell receptor beta chains were sequenced from one sample in a study of blood T cell repertoires in COVID-19. The data were produced by immunoSEQ multiplex PCR, yet TCRdb's version contains in-frame clones alone and is incomplete. Of approximately 240,000 clones in the sample, about nine tenths were seen once. Input material: peripheral blood. These receptors all come from a man under 40 with COVID-19, enrolled during active disease.

The chain joins TRBV16 to TRBJ2-3; D might be TRBD1 (5 bases). The CDR3 length is 15 residues. Trimming pared 0 bases from V and 1 base from J, leaving 8 bases between. Germline lookup yields CDR1 KGHSY and CDR2 FQNENV. Here the CDR3 reads CASSQSVGGTDTQYF. The CDR3 DNA is TGTGCCAGCAGCCAATCGGTAGGGGGCACAGATACGCAGTATTTT.

This clone came up once. This rearrangement joins TRBV6-1 to TRBJ1-6; a possible D gene is TRBD1 (6 bases). The V gene lost 2 bases and the J gene lost 2 bases, with 10 bases spanning the gap. The CDR3 spans 16 residues. CDR1 is MNHNS, CDR2 SASEGT, per germline. The DNA of the CDR3 is TGTGCCAGCAGTGAACAGGGGATCGCCTATAATTCACCCCTCCACTTT. Translation: CASSEQGIAYNSPLHF.

The chain links TRBV5-1 to TRBJ2-2; tentatively, D is TRBD1 (6 bases). Looked up from germline, CDR1 is SGHRS and CDR2 is YFSETQ. The CDR3 consists of 14 residues. The germline V and J ends were trimmed by 0 bases and 7 bases, with 10 bases remaining between them. CDR3 in DNA: TGCGCCAGCAGCTTGGAAGGGGGAATCGGGGAGCTGTTTTTT. Protein sequence: CASSLEGGIGELFF.

V and J are TRBV18 and TRBJ2-6; 8 bases fit TRBD2. The germline V gene has CDR1 KGHSH and CDR2 LQKENI. The ends lost 3 bases at V and 0 bases at J; junction bases unmatched: 10. This CDR3 has 19 amino acids. This chain's CDR3 is CASSPSGAGASSGANVLTF. In DNA form, the CDR3 reads TGTGCCAGCTCACCTTCCGGAGCGGGGGCTTCCTCTGGGGCCAACGTCCTGACTTTC.

The chain links TRBV7-9 to TRBJ2-3; 9 bases agree with TRBD1. CDR1 and CDR2 (germline): SEHNR, FQNEAQ (reference sequence). With V trimmed by 6 bases and J by 2 bases, 9 bases remained unmatched. This CDR3 spans 16 amino acids. The CDR3 DNA reads as TGTGCCAGCAGTCCCTCCGGGACAGGGAACACAGATACGCAGTATTTT. Amino acid sequence: CASSPSGTGNTDTQYF.

The chain links TRBV7-3 to TRBJ2-1, with 11 bases fitting TRBD2. The trim removed 5 bases at V and 7 bases at J, leaving 7 bases unmatched. Germline V lookup: CDR1 SGHTA, CDR2 FQGTGA. The CDR3 runs 15 residues. CDR3 DNA sequence: TGTGCCAGCAGCCCCATTAGCGGGGGGGCGAATGAGCAGTTCTTC. Translation gives CASSPISGGANEQFF.

The V call is TRBV5-1, the J call TRBJ2-5; the D gene is possibly TRBD1 (6 bases). V was cut by 6 bases and J by 4 bases, with 16 bases left in between. Germline V lookup: CDR1 SGHRS, CDR2 YFSETQ. This CDR3 spans 14 amino acids. The CDR3 here is CASNDRRQAETQYF. The CDR3 DNA reads TGCGCCAGCAACGACCGCCGACAGGCAGAGACCCAGTACTTC.

The J gene is TRBJ1-2, the V gene TRBV6-6, with 10 bases matching TRBD1. V trimming: 5 bases; J trimming: 1 base; junction bases outside the gene matches: 7. The length of the CDR3 is 16 residues. Germline CDR1 and CDR2: MNHNY and SVGAGI (reference sequence). This CDR3 is CASSASGTGVNYGYTF. As DNA, the CDR3 is TGTGCCAGCAGTGCGTCCGGGACAGGGGTTAACTATGGCTACACCTTC.

The V and J genes are TRBV5-6 and TRBJ1-5, with D tentatively TRBD1 (6 bases). V lost 1 base to trimming and J lost 5 bases, with 13 bases between them. Germline CDR1 reads SGHDT; CDR2 reads YYEEEE. The CDR3 contains 15 residues. In DNA form, the CDR3 reads TGTGCCAGCAGCTTGTATGGGGGCGCCGATCAGCCCCAGCATTTT. Translated, it gives CASSLYGGADQPQHF.

The chain couples TRBV7-9 to TRBJ1-2; 7 bases are a match to TRBD1. The V gene's germline CDR1 is SEHNR and CDR2 FQNEAQ (reference sequence). The J segment lost 2 bases and the V segment lost 1 base, leaving 16 bases of the junction unmatched. There are 19 residues in the CDR3. The CDR3 spells CASSLVGTRQGRMNYGYTF. The CDR3, as DNA: TGTGCCAGCAGCTTAGTAGGGACCCGACAGGGACGCATGAACTATGGCTACACCTTC.

This chain uses TRBV7-9 with TRBJ2-3; 12 bases align to TRBD2. The CDR3 is 16 residues long. J gave up 6 bases and V 2 bases, and 6 bases lay outside the gene matches. Germline assignment: CDR1 SEHNR and CDR2 FQNEAQ (reference sequence). CDR3 in amino acids: CASSLYLAGGQDTQYF. The DNA of the CDR3 is TGTGCCAGCAGCTTATATCTAGCGGGGGGGCAGGATACGCAGTATTTT. The full variable domain, in which reference TRBV7-9 and TRBJ2-3 provide the parts outside the CDR3, is DTGVSQNPRHKITKRGQNVTFRCDPISEHNRLYWYRQTLGQGPEFLTYFQNEAQLEKSRLLSDRFSAERPKGSFSTLEIQRTEQGDSAMYLCASSLYLAGGQDTQYFGPGTRLTVL.

The chain employs TRBV4-1 and TRBJ2-5, with TRBD2 matching over 8 bases. Looked up from germline, CDR1 is MGHRA and CDR2 is YSYEKL. Trimming at V came to 4 bases and at J to 4 bases, leaving 11 bases not matched to a gene. The CDR3 extends over 16 amino acids. CDR3 DNA sequence: TGCGCCAGCAGCCCCCTCTCGCGGGGGGCCAGAGAGACCCAGTACTTC. Translating gives CASSPLSRGARETQYF.

This rearrangement joins TRBV5-1 to TRBJ2-5, with 12 bases lining up with TRBD2. V shed 4 bases and J 4 bases; nucleotides not matched to a gene: 5. CDR1 is SGHRS and CDR2 is YFSETQ in the germline V gene. The CDR3 spans 15 residues. The CDR3 spells CASSPGLAGPETQYF. In DNA, the CDR3 is TGCGCCAGCAGCCCTGGACTAGCGGGGCCAGAGACCCAGTACTTC.

V usage is TRBV6-1 and J usage is TRBJ1-3, with 9 bases lining up with TRBD1. CDR1 and CDR2 (germline): MNHNS, SASEGT. V trimming: 1 base; J trimming: 0 bases; junction bases outside the gene matches: 7. This CDR3 comprises 18 residues. CDR3 sequence: CASSEVTGGWPSGNTIYF. DNA for the CDR3: TGTGCCAGCAGTGAAGTGACAGGGGGTTGGCCCTCTGGAAACACCATATATTTT.

This chain connects TRBV5-1 to TRBJ1-1; 7 nucleotides line up with TRBD1. Losses at the gene ends were 1 base for V and 3 bases for J; bases not matched to a gene: 3. The CDR3 totals 14 residues. The germline V gene has CDR1 SGHRS and CDR2 YFSETQ. CDR3 DNA: TGCGCCAGCAGCTTGCAGGGGGAGGACACTGAAGCTTTCTTT. This codes for CASSLQGEDTEAFF.

This chain connects TRBV9 to TRBJ1-6, with 8 nucleotides matching TRBD1. The CDR3 sequence is 15 residues long. Looked up from germline, CDR1 is SGDLS and CDR2 is YYNGEE. J gave up 6 bases and V 0 bases, and 2 bases lay outside the gene matches. The CDR3 DNA sequence: TGTGCCAGCAGCGTAGATGGGACAGGTAATTCACCCCTCCACTTT. Translation gives CASSVDGTGNSPLHF.

The V gene is TRBV30, the J gene TRBJ1-1; 8 positions match TRBD1. This CDR3 has 14 residues. The V gene end was trimmed by 4 bases and the J gene end by 6 bases; junction bases not matched to a gene: 10. Germline lookup yields CDR1 GTSNPN and CDR2 SVGIG (reference sequence). The CDR3 DNA sequence: TGTGCCTGGAATCCGACAGGGGAAGTAGCTGAAGCTTTCTTT. As protein: CAWNPTGEVAEAFF.

The chain has TRBV27 and TRBJ1-6; possibly TRBD1 for D (6 bases). The CDR3 spans 14 residues. V was clipped by 1 base and J by 7 bases, with 8 bases between them. Looked up from germline, CDR1 is MNHEY and CDR2 is SMNVEV (reference sequence). CDR3 amino acids: CASSLLQGNSPLHF. The CDR3 bases are TGTGCCAGCAGTTTATTACAGGGAAATTCACCCCTCCACTTT.